The source of this TCR beta chain is a study of cytomegalovirus exposure and HLA in healthy donors. Notes on this clone: Its specificity is not known.

Germline V lookup: CDR1 SNHLY, CDR2 FYNNEI. V dropped 6 bases and J dropped 4; count of bases not matched to a gene: 2. The CDR3 covers 14 residues. Study observations and caveats: A link between a missense DCLRE1C variant and TCR beta V- and J-gene trimming emerged from a later analysis. Later analysis reportedly placed an Asian-associated ancestry cluster below the approximately 700-donor mean in N-insertions.

The PCR employed 60 Vbeta primers together with 13 Jbeta primers. Only in-frame clones appear in the TCRdb table, and some are missing; sequencing was by immunoSEQ multiplex PCR. In the table there are roughly 120,000 clones, around 73% of which are singletons. This receptor was identified in a man aged 35 to 55 in good health and CMV-seronegative. The V and J genes are TRBV2 and TRBJ2-1; 11 bases match TRBD2. The sample comprised PBMCs. The CDR3 here is CASRVAGGYNEQFF. CDR3 DNA sequence: TGTGCCAGCAGAGTAGCGGGGGGGTACAATGAGCAGTTCTTC.